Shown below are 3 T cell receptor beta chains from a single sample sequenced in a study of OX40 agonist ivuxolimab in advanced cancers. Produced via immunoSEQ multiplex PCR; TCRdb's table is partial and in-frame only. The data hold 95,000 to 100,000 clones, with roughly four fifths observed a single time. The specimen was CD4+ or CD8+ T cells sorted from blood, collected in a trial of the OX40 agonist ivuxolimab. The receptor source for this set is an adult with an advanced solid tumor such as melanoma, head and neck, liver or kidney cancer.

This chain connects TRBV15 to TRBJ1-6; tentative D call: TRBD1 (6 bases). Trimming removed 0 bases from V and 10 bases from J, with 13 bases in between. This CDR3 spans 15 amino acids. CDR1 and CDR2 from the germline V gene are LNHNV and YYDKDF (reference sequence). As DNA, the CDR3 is TGTGCCACCAGCAGAGATCGCAGGGGCGGATCACCCCTCCACTTT. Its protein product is CATSRDRRGGSPLHF.

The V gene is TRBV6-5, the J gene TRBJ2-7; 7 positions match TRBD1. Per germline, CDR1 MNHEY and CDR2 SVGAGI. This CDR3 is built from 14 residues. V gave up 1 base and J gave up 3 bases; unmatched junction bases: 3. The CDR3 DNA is TGTGCCAGCAGTTACTGGCCAGGGGGCTACGAGCAGTACTTC. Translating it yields CASSYWPGGYEQYF.

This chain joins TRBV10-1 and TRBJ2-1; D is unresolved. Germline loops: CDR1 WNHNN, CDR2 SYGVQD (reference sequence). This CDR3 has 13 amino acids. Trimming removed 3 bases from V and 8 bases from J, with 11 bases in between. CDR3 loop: CASSDNVRDEQFF. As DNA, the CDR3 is TGCGCCAGCAGTGATAATGTCCGAGATGAGCAGTTCTTC.